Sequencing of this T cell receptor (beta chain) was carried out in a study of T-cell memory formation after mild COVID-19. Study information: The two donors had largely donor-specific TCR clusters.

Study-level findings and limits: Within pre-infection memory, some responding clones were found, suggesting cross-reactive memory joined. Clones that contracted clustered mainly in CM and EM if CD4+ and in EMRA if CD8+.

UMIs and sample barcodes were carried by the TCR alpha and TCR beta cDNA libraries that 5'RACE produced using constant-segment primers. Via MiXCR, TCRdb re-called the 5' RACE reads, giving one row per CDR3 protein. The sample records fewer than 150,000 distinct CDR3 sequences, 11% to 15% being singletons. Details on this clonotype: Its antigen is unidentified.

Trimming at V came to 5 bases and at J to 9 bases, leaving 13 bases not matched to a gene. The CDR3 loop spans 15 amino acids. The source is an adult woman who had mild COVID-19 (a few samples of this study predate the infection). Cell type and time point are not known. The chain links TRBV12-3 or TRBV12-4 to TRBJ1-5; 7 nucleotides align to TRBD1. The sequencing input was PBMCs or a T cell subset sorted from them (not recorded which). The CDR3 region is CASSPGTEVLGPQHF. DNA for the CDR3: TGTGCCAGCAGTCCCGGGACAGAGGTCTTGGGGCCCCAGCATTTT.